These 3 T cell receptor beta chains share one sample of origin, sequenced in a study of beta chain features in type 1 diabetes. Study observations and caveats: Shortening of TCRB CDR3s, moderate but significant, appeared in all four CD4+ subsets of Type 1 diabetes patients.

These receptors are not linked to any known antigen. The sequenced template was cDNA made from the entire isolated RNA. Repertoires were generated with immunoSEQ multiplex PCR, while TCRdb's copy carries only in-frame clones and drops some. The data show over 650,000 clones, around 15% seen once. The sequenced material came from naive CD4+ T cells from blood. These receptors came from a man aged 18 to 29 with type 1 diabetes.

The sample holds a few counts of this clone. V and J are TRBV7-9 and TRBJ2-1; D is unclear. Trimming took 1 base from V and 7 from J, leaving 8 bases between them. CDR3 length: 13 amino acids. Germline assignment: CDR1 SEHNR and CDR2 FQNEAQ (reference sequence). The CDR3 reads CASSLGRLNEQFF. The CDR3 coding sequence is TGTGCCAGCAGCTTAGGACGCCTTAATGAGCAGTTCTTC.

About this clone itself: At the DNA level, this CDR3 is encoded by other sequences in the same sample as well. The CDR3 sequence is CAWSVRQAQPQHF. The CDR3 nucleotides are TGTGCCTGGAGTGTACGTCAGGCCCAGCCCCAGCATTTT. This chain links TRBV30 with TRBJ1-5; D uncertain. Per the germline V gene, CDR1 is GTSNPN and CDR2 is SVGIG (reference sequence). The CDR3 length is 13 residues. V was cut by 0 bases and J by 7 bases, with 10 bases left in between. Based on the CDR3 plus reference TRBV30 and TRBJ1-5, the full variable domain is SQTIHQWPATLVQPVGSPLSLECTVEGTSNPNLYWYRQAAGRGLQLLFYSVGIGQISSEVPQNLSASRPQDRQFILSSKKLLLSDSGFYLCAWSVRQAQPQHFGDGTRLSIL.

The rearrangement uses TRBV9 and TRBJ2-2, with 12 bases that match TRBD2. CDR3 length: 16 residues. With V trimmed by 4 bases and J by 6 bases, 7 bases remained unmatched. CDR1 is SGDLS and CDR2 is YYNGEE in the germline V gene. CDR3 residues: CASSLTSGRSPGELFF. The CDR3 DNA reads as TGTGCCAGCAGCTTGACTAGCGGGAGATCCCCCGGGGAGCTGTTTTTT.